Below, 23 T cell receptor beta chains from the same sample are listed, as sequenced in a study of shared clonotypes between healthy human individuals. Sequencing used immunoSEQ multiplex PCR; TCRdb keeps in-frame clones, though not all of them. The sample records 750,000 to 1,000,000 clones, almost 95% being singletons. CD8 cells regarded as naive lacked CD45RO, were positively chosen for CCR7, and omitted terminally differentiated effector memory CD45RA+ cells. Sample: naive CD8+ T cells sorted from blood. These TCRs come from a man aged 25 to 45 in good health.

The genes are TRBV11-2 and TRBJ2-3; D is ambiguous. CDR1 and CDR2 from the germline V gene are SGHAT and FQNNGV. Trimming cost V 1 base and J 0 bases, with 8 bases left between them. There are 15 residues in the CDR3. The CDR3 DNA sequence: TGTGCCAGCAGCTTAGGAACTACTAGCACAGATACGCAGTATTTT. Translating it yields CASSLGTTSTDTQYF.

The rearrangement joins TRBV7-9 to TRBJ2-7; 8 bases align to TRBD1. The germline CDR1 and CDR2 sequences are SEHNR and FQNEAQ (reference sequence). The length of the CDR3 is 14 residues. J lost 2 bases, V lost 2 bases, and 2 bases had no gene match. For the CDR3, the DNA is TGTGCCAGCAGCTTACGGGACAGGACCTACGAGCAGTACTTC. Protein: CASSLRDRTYEQYF.

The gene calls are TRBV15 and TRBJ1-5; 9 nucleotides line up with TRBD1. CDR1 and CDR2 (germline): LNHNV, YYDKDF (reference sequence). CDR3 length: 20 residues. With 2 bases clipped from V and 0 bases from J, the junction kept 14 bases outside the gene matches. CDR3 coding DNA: TGTGCCACCAGCAGACGCCCGGGACAGGGAGATGTATATAGCAATCAGCCCCAGCATTTT. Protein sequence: CATSRRPGQGDVYSNQPQHF.

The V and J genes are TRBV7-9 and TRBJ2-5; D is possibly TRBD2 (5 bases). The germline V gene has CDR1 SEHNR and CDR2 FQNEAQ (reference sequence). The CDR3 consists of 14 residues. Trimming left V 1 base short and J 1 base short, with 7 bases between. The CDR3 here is CASSLGLAQETQYF. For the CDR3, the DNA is TGTGCCAGCAGCTTAGGTCTAGCCCAAGAGACCCAGTACTTC.

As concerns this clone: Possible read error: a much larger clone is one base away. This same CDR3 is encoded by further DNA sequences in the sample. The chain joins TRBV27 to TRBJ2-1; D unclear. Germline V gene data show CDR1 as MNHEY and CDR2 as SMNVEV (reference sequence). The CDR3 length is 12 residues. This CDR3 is CASSLSSNEQFF. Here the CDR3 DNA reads TGTGCCAGCAGTTTATCCTCCAATGAGCAGTTCTTC.

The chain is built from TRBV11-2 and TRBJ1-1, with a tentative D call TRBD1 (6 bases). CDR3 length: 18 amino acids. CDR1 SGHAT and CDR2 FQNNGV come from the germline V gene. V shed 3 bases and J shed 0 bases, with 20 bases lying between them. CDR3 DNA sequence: TGTGCCAGCAGCTTGATACCGGGACACATGCCCATGAACACTGAAGCTTTCTTT. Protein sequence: CASSLIPGHMPMNTEAFF.

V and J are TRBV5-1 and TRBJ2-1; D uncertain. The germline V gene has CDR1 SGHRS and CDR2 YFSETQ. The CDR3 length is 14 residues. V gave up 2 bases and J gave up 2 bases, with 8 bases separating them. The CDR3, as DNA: TGCGCCAGCAGCTTCTCTACAGCCTACAATGAGCAGTTCTTC. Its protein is CASSFSTAYNEQFF.

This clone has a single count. The CDR3 protein is CASSRGRGEQYF. In nucleotides, the CDR3 is TGTGCCAGCAGCAGGGGTCGTGGCGAGCAGTACTTC. The rearrangement links TRBV27 to TRBJ2-7; a weak D match, TRBD1 (6 bases). The CDR3 is made up of 12 amino acids. V was trimmed by 6 bases and J by 6 bases, leaving 12 bases between them. The germline V gene encodes CDR1 MNHEY and CDR2 SMNVEV (reference sequence).

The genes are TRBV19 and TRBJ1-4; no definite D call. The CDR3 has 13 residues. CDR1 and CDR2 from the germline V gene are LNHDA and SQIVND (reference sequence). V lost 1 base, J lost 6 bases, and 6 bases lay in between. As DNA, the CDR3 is TGTGCCAGTAGTATAGGAACAGATGAAAAACTGTTTTTT. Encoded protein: CASSIGTDEKLFF.

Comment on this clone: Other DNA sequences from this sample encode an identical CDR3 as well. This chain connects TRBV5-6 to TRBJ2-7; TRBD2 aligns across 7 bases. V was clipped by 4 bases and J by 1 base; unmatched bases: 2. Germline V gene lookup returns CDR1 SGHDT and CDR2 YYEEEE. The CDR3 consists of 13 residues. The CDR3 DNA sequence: TGTGCCAGCAGCCCGGGGGGATCCTACGAGCAGTACTTC. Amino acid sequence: CASSPGGSYEQYF. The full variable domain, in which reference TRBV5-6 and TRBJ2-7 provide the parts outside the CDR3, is DAGVTQSPTHLIKTRGQQVTLRCSPKSGHDTVSWYQQALGQGPQFIFQYYEEEERQRGNFPDRFSGHQFPNYSSELNVNALLLGDSALYLCASSPGGSYEQYFGPGTRLTVT.

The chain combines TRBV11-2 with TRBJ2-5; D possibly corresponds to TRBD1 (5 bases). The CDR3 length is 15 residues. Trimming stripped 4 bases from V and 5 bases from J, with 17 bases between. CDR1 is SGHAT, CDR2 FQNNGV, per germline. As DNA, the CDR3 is TGTGCCAGCAGCTCCACATGGGGCCTGGAGGAGACCCAGTACTTC. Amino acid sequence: CASSSTWGLEETQYF.

The CDR3 DNA reads as TGTGCCAGCAGCTTATCCGCCAGGGTCATACATGAGCAGTTCTTC. It yields the protein CASSLSARVIHEQFF. The V call is TRBV7-9, the J call TRBJ2-1; the D gene is possibly TRBD1 (5 bases). V was cut by 2 bases and J by 8 bases, with 16 bases left in between. The CDR3 is 15 amino acids. The V gene's germline CDR1 is SEHNR and CDR2 FQNEAQ (reference sequence).

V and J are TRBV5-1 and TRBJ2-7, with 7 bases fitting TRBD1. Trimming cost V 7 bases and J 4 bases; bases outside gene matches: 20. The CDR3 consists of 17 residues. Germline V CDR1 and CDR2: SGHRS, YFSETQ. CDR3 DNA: TGCGCCAGCCAAGACAGGGCCATCTCCTCAGGGCTTTACGAGCAGTACTTC. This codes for CASQDRAISSGLYEQYF.

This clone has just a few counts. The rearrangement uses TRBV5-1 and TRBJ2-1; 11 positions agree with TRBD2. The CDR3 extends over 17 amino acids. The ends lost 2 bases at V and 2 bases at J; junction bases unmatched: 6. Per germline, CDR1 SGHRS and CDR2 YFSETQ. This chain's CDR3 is CASSLEGLAAPYNEQFF. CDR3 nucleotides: TGCGCCAGCAGCTTAGAGGGACTAGCGGCCCCCTACAATGAGCAGTTCTTC.

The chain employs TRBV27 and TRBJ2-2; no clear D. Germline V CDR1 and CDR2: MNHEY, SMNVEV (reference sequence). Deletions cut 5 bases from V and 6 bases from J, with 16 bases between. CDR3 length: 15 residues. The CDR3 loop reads CASSQPLKRPGELFF. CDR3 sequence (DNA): TGTGCCAGCAGTCAGCCTTTAAAGCGACCCGGGGAGCTGTTTTTT.

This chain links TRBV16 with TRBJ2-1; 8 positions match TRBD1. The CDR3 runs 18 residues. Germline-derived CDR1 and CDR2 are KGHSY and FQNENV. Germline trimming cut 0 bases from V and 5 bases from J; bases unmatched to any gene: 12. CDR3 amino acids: CASSQSKGGRGLDNEQFF. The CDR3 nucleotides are TGTGCCAGCAGCCAATCTAAGGGGGGCAGGGGGCTCGACAATGAGCAGTTCTTC.

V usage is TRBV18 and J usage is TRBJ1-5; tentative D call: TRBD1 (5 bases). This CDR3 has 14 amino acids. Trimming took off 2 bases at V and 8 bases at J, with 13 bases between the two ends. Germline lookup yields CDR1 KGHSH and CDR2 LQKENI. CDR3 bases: TGTGCCAGCTCACCAGGGGGAGGTTCGAAGCCCCAGCATTTT. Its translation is CASSPGGGSKPQHF.

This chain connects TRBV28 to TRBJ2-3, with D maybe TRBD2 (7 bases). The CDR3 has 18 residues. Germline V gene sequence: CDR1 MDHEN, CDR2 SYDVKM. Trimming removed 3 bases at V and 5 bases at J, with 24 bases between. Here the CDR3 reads CASSFPRTGTSGGDTQYF. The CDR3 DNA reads TGTGCCAGCAGTTTCCCCCGAACAGGGACGTCGGGAGGAGATACGCAGTATTTT.

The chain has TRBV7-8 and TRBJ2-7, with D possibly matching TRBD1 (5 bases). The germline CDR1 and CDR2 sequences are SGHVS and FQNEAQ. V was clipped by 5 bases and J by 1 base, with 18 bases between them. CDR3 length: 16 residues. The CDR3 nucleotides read TGTGCCAGCAGCGGGGCTACAGGAATCGGGTCCTACGAGCAGTACTTC. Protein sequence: CASSGATGIGSYEQYF.

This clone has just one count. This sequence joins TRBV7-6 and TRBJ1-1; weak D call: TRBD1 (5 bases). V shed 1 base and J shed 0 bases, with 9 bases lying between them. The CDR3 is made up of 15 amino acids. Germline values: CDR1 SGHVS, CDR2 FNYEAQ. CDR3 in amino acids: CASSLGTSMNTEAFF. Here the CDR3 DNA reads TGTGCCAGCAGCTTAGGGACATCAATGAACACTGAAGCTTTCTTT.

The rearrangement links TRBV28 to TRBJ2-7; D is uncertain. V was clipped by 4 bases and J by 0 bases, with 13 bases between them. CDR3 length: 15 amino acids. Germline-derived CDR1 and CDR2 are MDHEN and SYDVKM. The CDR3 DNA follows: TGTGCCAGCAGTTCCCATCCCAGCGCCTCCTACGAGCAGTACTTC. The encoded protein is CASSSHPSASYEQYF.

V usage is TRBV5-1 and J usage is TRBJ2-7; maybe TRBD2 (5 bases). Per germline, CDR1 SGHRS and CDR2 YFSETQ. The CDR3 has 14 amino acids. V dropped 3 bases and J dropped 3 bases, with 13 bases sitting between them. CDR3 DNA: TGCGCCAGCAGCTCCCGAGGGCAGAACTACGAGCAGTACTTC. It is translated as CASSSRGQNYEQYF.

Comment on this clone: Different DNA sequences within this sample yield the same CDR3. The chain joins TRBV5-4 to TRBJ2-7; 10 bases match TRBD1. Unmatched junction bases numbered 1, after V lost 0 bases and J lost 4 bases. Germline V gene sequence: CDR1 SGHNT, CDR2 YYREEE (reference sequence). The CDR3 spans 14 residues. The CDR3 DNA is TGTGCCAGCAGCTTGGGGGACAGGGGTTACGAGCAGTACTTC. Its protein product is CASSLGDRGYEQYF.